This entry concerns a single TCR beta chain. Its antigen is undetermined. Healthy bone marrow donors made up the donors. Use of 60 Vbeta and 13 Jbeta primers characterized the PCR. Authors' methods: An analysis performed later counted roughly 79 million unique TCR beta chains (approximately 12 million of them shared). The protocol was immunoSEQ multiplex PCR, while the TCRdb copy is restricted to in-frame clones and leaves out a portion. D and trimming were read from the DNA, whereas the V and J calls and clone size are those reported in that table. In the table there are over 85,000 clones, roughly 83% of which are singletons. The CDR3 is made up of 21 amino acids. V was shortened by 6 bases and J by 0 bases, with 27 bases between the two germline ends. CDR1 ENHRY and CDR2 SYGVKD come from the germline V gene. The entry originates in a study of cytomegalovirus exposure and HLA in healthy donors. Study results and caveats: Donor immune exposure was known only as CMV serostatus. In a later analysis, specific HLA alleles were associated with around 17,000 TCR beta sequences at a 0.05 false discovery rate.

V gene TRBV10-3 combines with J gene TRBJ1-6, with D perhaps TRBD1 (6 bases). Sequenced material: PBMCs. This TCR came from a man between 35 and 55 years old in good health and CMV-seronegative. CDR3 sequence reads: CAIRQDNRDTLSGSYNSPLHF. The CDR3 DNA reads TGTGCCATCAGACAAGATAACCGGGACACCCTTTCCGGCTCCTATAATTCACCCCTCCACTTT.